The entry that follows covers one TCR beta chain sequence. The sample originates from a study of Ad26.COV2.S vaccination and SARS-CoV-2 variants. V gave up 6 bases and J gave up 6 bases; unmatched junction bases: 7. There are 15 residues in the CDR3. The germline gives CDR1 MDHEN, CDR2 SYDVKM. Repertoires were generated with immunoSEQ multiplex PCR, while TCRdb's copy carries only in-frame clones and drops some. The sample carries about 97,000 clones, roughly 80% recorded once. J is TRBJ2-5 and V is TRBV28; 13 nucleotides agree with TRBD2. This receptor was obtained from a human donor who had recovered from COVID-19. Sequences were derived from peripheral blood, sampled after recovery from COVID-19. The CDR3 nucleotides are TGTGCCAGCAGCGAGACTAGCGGGGGGTTAAAGACCCAGTACTTC. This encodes CASSETSGGLKTQYF.